This TCR beta chain was identified during a study of blood T cell repertoires in COVID-19. V was clipped by 1 base and J by 5 bases, with 9 bases between them. The CDR3 runs 14 residues. Germline CDR1 and CDR2: LNHDA and SQIVND (reference sequence). Study processing details: Counts of nucleated cells, estimated from reference gene primer amplification, were obtained. Sequenced by immunoSEQ multiplex PCR; TCRdb stores in-frame clones only, minus some. That table furnishes V, J and clone size, whereas the DNA furnished D and trimming. Among 100,000 to 150,000 clones, about 79% were seen once, and the ten largest hold approximately 16%.

The chain is built from TRBV19 and TRBJ2-1; no definite D call. The TCR was taken from a woman aged 50 to 60 with acute or convalescent COVID-19. Sequencing was carried out using peripheral blood. In DNA form, the CDR3 reads TGTGCCAGTAGTATAGGCAGGTCCCACAATGAGCAGTTCTTC. Translated, it gives CASSIGRSHNEQFF. The variable domain in full, completed from reference TRBV19 and TRBJ2-1, reads DGGITQSPKYLFRKEGQNVTLSCEQNLNHDAMYWYRQDPGQGLRLIYYSQIVNDFQKGDIAEGYSVSREKKESFPLTVTSAQKNPTAFYLCASSIGRSHNEQFFGPGTRLTVL.